This passage covers 11 T cell receptor beta chains from one sample sequenced in a study of CD4 T cells in relation to SARS-CoV-2 and coronaviruses. Sequenced by immunoSEQ multiplex PCR; TCRdb stores in-frame clones only, minus some. The sample has 41,000 or so clones; about four fifths are singletons. No antigen is known for these receptors. Sequencing was performed on naive CD4+ T cells from PBMCs, cultured in vitro. Subset given: naive CD4+ T cells isolated by negative enrichment. Receptor source: an adult with COVID-19.

This chain uses TRBV6-5 with TRBJ2-7, with no clear D. The CDR3 runs to 13 residues. The V gene's germline CDR1 is MNHEY and CDR2 SVGAGI. Trimming removed 2 bases from V and 3 bases from J, with 8 bases in between. The CDR3 spells CASSYGRVYEQYF. CDR3 sequence (DNA): TGTGCCAGCAGTTACGGGCGCGTCTACGAGCAGTACTTC.

The chain employs TRBV5-6 and TRBJ1-4; unclear D gene. The CDR3 contains 17 residues. Germline V gives CDR1 SGHDT, CDR2 YYEEEE. Between the trimmed V and J ends, which lost 1 base and 0 bases, there was a span of 13 bases. Here the CDR3 reads CASSLTRGSATNEKLFF. The CDR3 DNA sequence: TGTGCCAGCAGCTTGACAAGAGGATCTGCAACTAATGAAAAACTGTTTTTT.

J is TRBJ1-1 and V is TRBV9; D remains unclear. Germline V gene lookup returns CDR1 SGDLS and CDR2 YYNGEE. Trimming shortened V by 0 bases and J by 5 bases, and 11 bases separated the two germline ends. The CDR3 runs to 14 residues. The CDR3 spells CASSVAVGGTEAFF. CDR3 nucleotide sequence: TGTGCCAGCAGCGTAGCAGTCGGAGGGACTGAAGCTTTCTTT.

The chain combines TRBV5-1 with TRBJ1-1; D unresolved. Between the trimmed V and J ends, which lost 0 bases and 1 base, there was a span of 7 bases. Germline V lookup: CDR1 SGHRS, CDR2 YFSETQ. The CDR3 has 14 amino acids. In nucleotides, the CDR3 is TGCGCCAGCAGCTTGGTTGCGGGGAACACTGAAGCTTTCTTT. This sequence encodes CASSLVAGNTEAFF.

The chain is built from TRBV18 and TRBJ1-5; 9 bases map to TRBD1. Unmatched junction bases numbered 8, after V lost 2 bases and J lost 6 bases. CDR1 and CDR2 (germline): KGHSH, LQKENI. The CDR3 spans 16 residues. This chain's CDR3 is CASSPNRQGGVQPQHF. CDR3 in DNA: TGTGCCAGCTCACCAAATCGACAGGGGGGGGTTCAGCCCCAGCATTTT.

This clone was counted between two and nine times. CDR3 protein: CASSDLGQGARDEQYF. Written as DNA, the CDR3 is TGTGCCAGCAGTGACTTGGGACAGGGGGCGCGAGACGAGCAGTACTTC. The chain is built from TRBV2 and TRBJ2-7, with 12 bases fitting TRBD1. V lost 3 bases to trimming and J lost 5 bases; unmatched junction nucleotides: 8. CDR1 is SNHLY and CDR2 is FYNNEI in the germline V gene. This CDR3 has 16 residues. Full variable domain (rest looked up from reference TRBV2 and TRBJ2-7): EPEVTQTPSHQVTQMGQEVILRCVPISNHLYFYWYRQILGQKVEFLVSFYNNEISEKSEIFDDQFSVERPDGSNFTLKIRSTKLEDSAMYFCASSDLGQGARDEQYFGPGTRLTVT.

V gene TRBV10-1 combines with J gene TRBJ2-3, with D possibly being TRBD2 (6 bases). This CDR3 has 15 amino acids. Trimming shortened V by 9 bases and J by 4 bases, and 20 bases separated the two germline ends. The germline CDR1 and CDR2 sequences are WNHNN and SYGVQD (reference sequence). The CDR3 DNA follows: TGCGCCAGTAGCCCGGGCCGGGGGTTCGCAGATACGCAGTATTTT. It codes for CASSPGRGFADTQYF.

V gene TRBV18 combines with J gene TRBJ2-7, with TRBD1 matching 9 bases. Germline loops: CDR1 KGHSH, CDR2 LQKENI. The CDR3 is made up of 14 amino acids. Germline trimming cut 4 bases from V and 4 bases from J; bases unmatched to any gene: 5. Here the CDR3 reads CASSLRDRAYEQYF. The DNA for the CDR3 is TGTGCCAGCTCACTCCGGGACAGGGCTTACGAGCAGTACTTC.

CDR3 loop: CSAYGWETQYF. The DNA for the CDR3 is TGCAGTGCCTATGGGTGGGAGACCCAGTACTTC. V usage is TRBV20-1 and J usage is TRBJ2-5; unclear D gene. V lost 6 bases and J lost 5, with 10 bases in between. There are 11 residues in the CDR3. Germline values: CDR1 DFQATT, CDR2 SNEGSKA (reference sequence).

The chain employs TRBV2 and TRBJ2-4; D unclear. The CDR3 has 11 residues. The germline gives CDR1 SNHLY, CDR2 FYNNEI. V lost 4 bases to trimming and J lost 5 bases, with 3 bases between them. The CDR3 DNA follows: TGTGCCAGCAGTGGGGAAAACATTCAGTACTTC. This translates into CASSGENIQYF.

The rearrangement uses TRBV10-3 and TRBJ2-2, with TRBD1 identical over 8 bases. V was pared by 6 bases and J by 3 bases, with 3 bases of the junction left unmatched. The CDR3 is 14 amino acids. The germline V gene encodes CDR1 ENHRY and CDR2 SYGVKD. CDR3 coding DNA: TGTGCCATCAGGCCGGGACAGGACACCGGGGAGCTGTTTTTT. Protein sequence: CAIRPGQDTGELFF.